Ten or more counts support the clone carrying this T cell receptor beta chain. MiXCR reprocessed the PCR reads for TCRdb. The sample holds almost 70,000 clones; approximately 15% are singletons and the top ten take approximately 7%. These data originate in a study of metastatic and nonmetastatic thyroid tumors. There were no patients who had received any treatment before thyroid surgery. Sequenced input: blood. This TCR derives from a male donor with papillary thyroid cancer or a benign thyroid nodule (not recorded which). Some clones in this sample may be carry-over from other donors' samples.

CDR3 in amino acids: CASSLQQETQYF. The CDR3 DNA reads TGTGCCAGCAGTTTACAACAAGAGACCCAGTACTTC. The rearrangement joins TRBV12-3 or TRBV12-4 to TRBJ2-5; D is uncertain. V lost 2 bases and J 2 bases, leaving 3 bases between the germline ends. CDR3 size: 12 residues.